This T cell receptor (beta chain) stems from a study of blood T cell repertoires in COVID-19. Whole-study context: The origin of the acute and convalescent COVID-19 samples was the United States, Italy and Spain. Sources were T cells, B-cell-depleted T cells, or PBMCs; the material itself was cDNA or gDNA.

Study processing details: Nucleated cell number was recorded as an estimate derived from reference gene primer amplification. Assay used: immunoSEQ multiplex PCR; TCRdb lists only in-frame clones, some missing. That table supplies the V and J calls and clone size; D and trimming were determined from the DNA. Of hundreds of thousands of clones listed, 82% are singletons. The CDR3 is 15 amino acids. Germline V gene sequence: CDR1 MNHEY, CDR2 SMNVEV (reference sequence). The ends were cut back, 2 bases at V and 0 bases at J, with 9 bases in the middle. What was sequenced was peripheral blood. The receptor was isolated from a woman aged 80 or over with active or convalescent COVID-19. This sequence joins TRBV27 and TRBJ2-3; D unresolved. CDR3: CASSLRLPSTDTQYF. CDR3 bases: TGTGCCAGCAGTTTAAGACTTCCTAGCACAGATACGCAGTATTTT.